This T cell receptor (beta chain) was captured in a study of molecular identifiers for immune sequencing clone quantification. Bulk libraries came from a prior protocol with listed TCR primers. One entry per CDR3 protein results from TCRdb running MiXCR on the PCR reads. This table has hundreds of thousands of distinct CDR3 sequences, around 25% appearing once. This clonotype was seen at least ten times. Libraries from naive CD8 cells were generated from approximately 22,000 to 940,000 sorted cells (with 10%, 30% or 50% RNA). For naive CD8 T cells, sorting used the CD8+CD4-CCR7+CD45RA+ phenotype. The CDR3 contains 14 residues. The germline V and J ends were trimmed by 6 bases and 5 bases, with 17 bases remaining between them.

Source material: naive CD8+ T cells from blood, with Jurkat cell RNA spiked in. The subset: FACS-sorted CD8+CD4-CCR7+CD45RA+ naive T cells. The sequence was obtained from a human donor in good health. Some libraries in this study had Jurkat cell RNA spiked in. The chain carries TRBV12-3 or TRBV12-4 and TRBJ2-7; D remains unclear. For the CDR3, the DNA is TGTGCCAGCAGCCACCCGACGGACCGCCACGAGCAGTACTTC. It yields the protein CASSHPTDRHEQYF.